The 27 T cell receptor beta chains below come from one sample, sequenced in a study of tumor and adjacent non-tumor tissue in lung cancer. RNA was extracted from bulk tissue without any cell sorting. More than 3 cm separated this lung sample from the edge of the tumor. Three rounds of nested PCR, following a modified ARM-PCR protocol, produced the TCRbeta library. From the multiplex PCR reads, TCRdb called clonotypes with MiXCR, one entry per CDR3 protein. The repertoire has 40,000 to 50,000 distinct CDR3 sequences, 60% to 65% of them found once; the top ten carry about 29%. The specimen was distant non-tumor lung tissue. These receptors were taken from a woman aged 65 to 85 with non-small cell lung cancer.

As to this clonotype: A read error may explain this, as a much larger clone is one base away. This chain uses TRBV5-1 with TRBJ2-1, with 7 nucleotides matching TRBD2. The CDR3 totals 12 residues. The V and J ends lost 4 bases and 8 bases, in that order; junction bases with no gene match: 3. CDR1 SGHRS and CDR2 YFSETQ come from the germline V gene. The CDR3 is CASSEGLDEQFF. CDR3 in DNA: TGCGCCAGCAGCGAAGGACTAGATGAGCAGTTCTTC.

Details on this clonotype: Here the CDR3 omits its conserved ending phenylalanine or tryptophan, so a read error is the likely source. The rearrangement uses TRBV6-1 and TRBJ1-5; D might be TRBD1 (5 bases). CDR1 and CDR2 (germline): MNHNS, SASEGT. CDR3 length: 14 amino acids. DNA of the CDR3: TGTGCCAGTAGTGAAGCAAGGGGAAACCAGCCTCAGCATTCT. Translating gives CASSEARGNQPQHS.

In its sample, this clonotype was seen many times. The genes are TRBV30 and TRBJ1-2; D gene ambiguous. CDR3 length equals 12 residues. The V gene's germline CDR1 is GTSNPN and CDR2 SVGIG (reference sequence). Trimming cost V 2 bases and J 3 bases, with 7 bases left between them. CDR3: CAWSLNDYGYTF. The CDR3 DNA is TGTGCCTGGAGTCTAAACGACTATGGCTACACCTTC.

V and J are TRBV7-9 and TRBJ2-6; D is undetermined. This CDR3 region has 15 residues. The V end was cut by 1 base, the J end by 2 bases, with 6 bases between. CDR1 is SEHNR and CDR2 is FQNEAQ in the germline V gene (reference sequence). For the CDR3, the DNA is TGTGCCAGCAGCTTAGGACATGCTGGGGCCAACGTCCTGACTTTC. It yields the protein CASSLGHAGANVLTF.

For this clonotype: One base away lies a much larger clone, so this may be a sequencing read error. The rearrangement links TRBV20-1 to TRBJ1-5, with D hard to call. Per the germline V gene, CDR1 is DFQATT and CDR2 is SNEGSKA (reference sequence). The CDR3 runs 15 residues. The ends were cut back, 1 base at V and 0 bases at J, with 10 bases in the middle. The chain's CDR3 is CSARGLSYSNQPQHF. The CDR3 DNA reads TGCAGTGCTAGAGGTTTGTCTTATAGCAATCAGCCCCAGCATTTT.

In its sample, this clonotype was seen many times. CDR3 protein: CASNIRDRSYNEQFF. For the CDR3, the DNA is TGTGCCAGCAACATCCGGGACCGCTCCTACAATGAGCAGTTCTTC. The rearrangement joins TRBV13 to TRBJ2-1; D is perhaps TRBD1 or TRBD2 (5 bases each). The germline V and J ends were trimmed by 7 bases and 0 bases, with 13 bases remaining between them. The CDR3 consists of 15 residues. Germline V gene lookup returns CDR1 PRHDT and CDR2 FYEKMQ (reference sequence).

The table lists this clonotype with a few counts. Its ends do not fully match the called genes, so a read error is possible. The chain couples TRBV7-2 to TRBJ2-1; 15 positions match TRBD2. CDR3 length: 15 amino acids. Germline V gene lookup returns CDR1 SGHTA and CDR2 FQGNSA. DNA of the CDR3: TGTGCCGGCAGCCCCGGACTAGCGGGAGGGAATGAGCAGTTCTTC. It encodes CAGSPGLAGGNEQFF.

On this clonotype itself: A much larger clonotype is one base distant, so this may be a read error. The chain recombines TRBV5-8 with TRBJ2-1; 9 bases fit TRBD2. CDR1 and CDR2 from the germline V gene are SGHTS and YDEGEE. The CDR3 has 15 residues. Here the CDR3 reads CASSLGLADYNKQFF. The CDR3 nucleotides are TGTGCCAGCAGCTTGGGACTAGCGGATTACAATAAGCAGTTCTTC.

This clonotype showed up just a few times. Sequence at one end of the junction differs from germline and may be a read error. The V gene is TRBV7-9, the J gene TRBJ2-1; D is unclear. The CDR3 spans 14 residues. Germline V gene lookup returns CDR1 SEHNR and CDR2 FQNEAQ (reference sequence). The CDR3 sequence: CAISLDLRDNEQFF. The CDR3 DNA is TGTGCCATCAGCTTGGATCTACGGGACAATGAGCAGTTCTTC. The full variable domain, completed using reference TRBV7-9 and TRBJ2-1, is DTGVSQNPRHKITKRGQNVTFRCDPISEHNRLYWYRQTLGQGPEFLTYFQNEAQLEKSRLLSDRFSAERPKGSFSTLEIQRTEQGDSAMYLCAISLDLRDNEQFFGPGTRLTVL.

This clonotype was recorded only once. This CDR3 is missing its conserved last phenylalanine or tryptophan, likely due to a read error. The V call is TRBV5-4, the J call TRBJ2-3, with no clear D. Germline-derived CDR1 and CDR2 are SGHNT and YYREEE (reference sequence). With 6 bases removed from V and 4 bases from J, the gap between germline ends came to 15 bases. The CDR3 consists of 14 residues. DNA of the CDR3: TGTGCCAGCAACTCCGATTTGGAATCAGATACGCAGTATTTA. This translates into CASNSDLESDTQYL.

A remark on this clonotype: The junction departs from germline at one end; a sequencing error may be responsible. V gene TRBV29-1 combines with J gene TRBJ2-1; 7 nucleotides agree with TRBD1. Germline-derived CDR1 and CDR2 are SQVTM and ANQGSEA. The CDR3 has 13 residues. In DNA form, the CDR3 reads TGCAACTCTCGACAGGGTCAGGACAATGAGCGGTTCTTC. It translates to CNSRQGQDNERFF.

The sample holds a few counts of this clonotype. One base away lies a much larger clone, so this may be a sequencing read error. Since the CDR3 does not end with the conserved phenylalanine or tryptophan, this likely comes from a read error. The rearrangement joins TRBV4-1 to TRBJ1-1; D perhaps matches TRBD1 (6 bases). Germline assignment: CDR1 MGHRA and CDR2 YSYEKL. Trimming left V 3 bases short and J 1 base short, with 12 bases between. The CDR3 covers 15 residues. CDR3 loop: CASSHAQGRNTEAFL. CDR3 nucleotides: TGCGCCAGCAGCCATGCACAGGGACGGAACACTGAAGCTTTCTTG.

The rearrangement links TRBV12-3 or TRBV12-4 to TRBJ2-1; a weak D match, TRBD2 (5 bases). The CDR3 has 16 residues. The ends were cut back, 10 bases at V and 10 bases at J, with 29 bases in the middle. CDR3 nucleotides: TGTGCCAACAGCCCCGGCGGGTCTCCGCCTCTACGGGAGCAGTTCTTC. Amino acid sequence: CANSPGGSPPLREQFF.

This clonotype has only one observation. The CDR3 does not end in the conserved phenylalanine or tryptophan, so this is likely a read error. J is TRBJ2-3 and V is TRBV4-1; unclear D gene. The CDR3 consists of 14 residues. V was trimmed by 9 bases and J by 2 bases, leaving 15 bases between them. The V gene's germline CDR1 is MGHRA and CDR2 YSYEKL. The CDR3 here is CASNQDTITDTQYL. The CDR3 DNA follows: TGCGCCAGTAACCAAGATACTATCACAGATACGCAGTATTTA.

As for this clonotype: One end of the junction varies from germline; a read error may be responsible. The rearrangement joins TRBV6-5 to TRBJ2-7, with 7 bases aligning to TRBD2. The CDR3 is 16 amino acids. CDR1 and CDR2 (germline): MNHEY, SVGAGI. CDR3 in DNA: TGTGTCAGCAGTTACTCTTGGGGCGGGAGTCCCCACGAGCGGTACTTC. As protein: CVSSYSWGGSPHERYF.

Comment on this clonotype: A read error is possible here, since a much larger clone lies one base away. V is TRBV25-1 and J is TRBJ2-2, with 10 bases that match TRBD2. The CDR3 spans 18 residues. Germline V CDR1 and CDR2: MGHDK, SYGVNS. The CDR3 loop reads CASCEEGASGRVAGELFF. The DNA of the CDR3 is TGTGCCAGCTGTGAGGAAGGAGCTAGCGGGAGAGTTGCCGGGGAGCTGTTTTTT.

This clonotype has a handful of counts. A read error is likely, as this CDR3 ends without the conserved phenylalanine or tryptophan. It is unclear where the CDR3 begins or ends on the DNA, so no DNA is shown, and the CDR3 is as TCRdb lists it. The genes are TRBV29-1 and TRBJ1-4; the table's D call, TRBD1, has no DNA check behind it. The germline gives CDR1 SQVTM, CDR2 ANQGSEA. The CDR3 contains 14 residues when both ends are counted. CDR3 sequence reads: CSVGQGGTSEKLFL.

The chain uses TRBV10-3 and TRBJ2-1; D is unresolved. V was clipped by 4 bases and J by 4 bases, with 8 bases between them. This CDR3 is 13 amino acids long. Germline V lookup: CDR1 ENHRY, CDR2 SYGVKD. The CDR3 nucleotides read TGTGCCATCAGTGGTCACGGATACAATGAGCAGTTCTTC. It is translated as CAISGHGYNEQFF.

This clonotype occurred many times. The chain employs TRBV29-1 and TRBJ1-1, with a weak D call TRBD1 (5 bases). Trimming pared 5 bases from V and 0 bases from J, leaving 13 bases between. The germline V gene has CDR1 SQVTM and CDR2 ANQGSEA. This CDR3 has 14 residues. In nucleotides, the CDR3 is TGCAGCGTTCGACAGCAAACGATGAACACTGAAGCTTTCTTT. It yields the protein CSVRQQTMNTEAFF.

In the case of this clonotype: An end of the junction differs from the germline gene, which may be a read error. This chain joins TRBV6-5 and TRBJ2-3; unclear D gene. This CDR3 has 15 amino acids. Per germline, CDR1 MNHEY and CDR2 SVGAGI. The CDR3 bases are TGTGCCAGTAGCTACTCGTTTATGAACACAGTTACGCAGTATTTT. It codes for CASSYSFMNTVTQYF.

Regarding this clonotype: Lacking the conserved final phenylalanine or tryptophan, this CDR3 likely reflects a read error. The rearrangement joins TRBV4-1 to TRBJ2-5; 9 bases are shared with TRBD2. Germline V CDR1 and CDR2: MGHRA, YSYEKL. The CDR3 length is 20 residues. The CDR3 nucleotides read TGCGCCAGTAGCCAAGGGAGAGGCCTAGCGGGAAATGCTGGCCAAGAGACCCAGTACTTA. Amino acids: CASSQGRGLAGNAGQETQYL.

Remarks on this clonotype: This could be a read error, since a much larger clone is one nucleotide away. The DNA of the CDR3 is TGTGCCGTGGGGCGGGAGGATTACAATGAGCAGTTCTTC. Translating gives CAVGREDYNEQFF. This sequence joins TRBV24-1 and TRBJ2-1; TRBD2 matches 8 bases. V shed 12 bases, J shed 4 bases, and the junction held 7 bases outside the gene matches. The CDR3 covers 13 residues. The germline gives CDR1 KGHDR, CDR2 SFDVKD.

To note about this clonotype: A much larger clone differs by one base, so this may be a read error. V gene TRBV20-1 combines with J gene TRBJ2-5; D uncertain. Germline CDR1 and CDR2: DFQATT and SNEGSKA (reference sequence). The CDR3 is made up of 11 amino acids. The CDR3 DNA is TGCAGTGGGCAGTTCCAAGAGACCGAGTACTTC. Protein: CSGQFQETEYF.

V is TRBV5-1 and J is TRBJ2-1; 9 bases agree with TRBD2. V lost 7 bases, J lost 6 bases, and 14 bases stayed unmatched. Germline CDR1 reads SGHRS; CDR2 reads YFSETQ. CDR3 length equals 16 residues. This chain's CDR3 is CASGPSVAGGPNEQFF. CDR3 DNA: TGCGCCAGCGGCCCCTCCGTCGCGGGAGGGCCCAATGAGCAGTTCTTC.

A word on this clonotype: One junction end disagrees with the germline gene, perhaps due to a read error. The chain is built from TRBV12-3 or TRBV12-4 and TRBJ2-7; TRBD1 is a possible D gene (6 bases). This CDR3 region has 12 residues. CDR3 coding DNA: TGTGCCAGCAGTTTTGGGGGCTACAAGCAGTACTTC. Translating it yields CASSFGGYKQYF.

Points on this clonotype: Being one base from a much bigger clone, this may be a read error. The final CDR3 position lacks the conserved phenylalanine or tryptophan, pointing to a likely read error. J is TRBJ1-5 and V is TRBV30; D is undetermined. The V end was cut by 1 base, the J end by 0 bases, with 19 bases between. The CDR3 consists of 18 residues. Per the germline V gene, CDR1 is GTSNPN and CDR2 is SVGIG (reference sequence). CDR3 amino acids: CAWSDTSTTVDSNQPQHL. The CDR3 DNA reads TGTGCCTGGAGTGACACTTCGACGACGGTTGATAGCAATCAGCCCCAGCATTTG.

The chain recombines TRBV10-3 with TRBJ2-2; no clear D gene. This CDR3 is 17 amino acids long. Trimming pared 4 bases from V and 1 base from J, leaving 16 bases between. Germline CDR1 reads ENHRY; CDR2 reads SYGVKD. The CDR3 nucleotides read TGTGCCATCAGTGGACGCAACCGAGACCTGAACACCGGGGAGCTGTTTTTT. It codes for CAISGRNRDLNTGELFF.